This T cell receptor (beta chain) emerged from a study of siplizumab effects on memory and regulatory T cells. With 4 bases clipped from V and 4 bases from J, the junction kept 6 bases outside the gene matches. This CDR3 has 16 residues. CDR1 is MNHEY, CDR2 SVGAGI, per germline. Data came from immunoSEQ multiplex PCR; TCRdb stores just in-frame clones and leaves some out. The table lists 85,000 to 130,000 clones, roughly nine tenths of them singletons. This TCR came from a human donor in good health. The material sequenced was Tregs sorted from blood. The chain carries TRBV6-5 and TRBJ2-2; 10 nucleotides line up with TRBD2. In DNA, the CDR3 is TGTGCCAGCAGTTGGGCTAGCGGGAGCGGCACCGGGGAGCTGTTTTTT. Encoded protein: CASSWASGSGTGELFF.